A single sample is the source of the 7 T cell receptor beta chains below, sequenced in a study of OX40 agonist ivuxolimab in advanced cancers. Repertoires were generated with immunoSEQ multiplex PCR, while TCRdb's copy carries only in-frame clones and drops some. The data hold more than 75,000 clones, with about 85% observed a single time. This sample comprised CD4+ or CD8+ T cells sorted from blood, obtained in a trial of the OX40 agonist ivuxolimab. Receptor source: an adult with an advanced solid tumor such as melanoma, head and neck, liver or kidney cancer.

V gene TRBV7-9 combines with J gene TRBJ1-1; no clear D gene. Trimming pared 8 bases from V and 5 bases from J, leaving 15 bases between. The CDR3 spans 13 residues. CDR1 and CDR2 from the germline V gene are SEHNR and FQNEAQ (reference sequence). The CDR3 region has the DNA TGTGCCAGCGCGCCTAGCCTGGGGACTGAAGCTTTCTTT. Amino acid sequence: CASAPSLGTEAFF.

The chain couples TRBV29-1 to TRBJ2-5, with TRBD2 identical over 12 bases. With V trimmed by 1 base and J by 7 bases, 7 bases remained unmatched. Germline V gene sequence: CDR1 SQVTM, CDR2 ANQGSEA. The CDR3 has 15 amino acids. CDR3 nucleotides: TGCAGCGTTGAAGCCCCGGCTAGCGGGGGGGTGACCCAGTACTTC. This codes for CSVEAPASGGVTQYF.

As DNA, the CDR3 is TGTGCCAGCCTGCGGGACAACACAGATACGCAGTATTTT. Protein sequence: CASLRDNTDTQYF. This chain connects TRBV10-3 to TRBJ2-3; D is tentatively TRBD1 or TRBD2 (6 bases each). Trimming stripped 10 bases from V and 2 bases from J, with 13 bases between. The germline gives CDR1 ENHRY, CDR2 SYGVKD. CDR3 size: 13 residues.

This CDR3 is CASSLVFQGSYEQYF. CDR3 nucleotides: TGCGCCAGCAGCTTGGTCTTTCAGGGCTCCTACGAGCAGTACTTC. The V gene is TRBV5-1, the J gene TRBJ2-7, with D possibly TRBD1 on 5 matching bases. CDR1 is SGHRS, CDR2 YFSETQ, per germline. The CDR3 spans 15 residues. With 0 bases removed from V and 0 bases from J, the gap between germline ends came to 10 bases.

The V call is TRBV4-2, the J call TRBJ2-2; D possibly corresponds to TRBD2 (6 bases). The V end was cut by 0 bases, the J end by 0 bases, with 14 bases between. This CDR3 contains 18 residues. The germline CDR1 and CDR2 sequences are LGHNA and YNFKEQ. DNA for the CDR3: TGTGCCAGCAGCCAAGAATCTGGACTAAGCTCGAACACCGGGGAGCTGTTTTTT. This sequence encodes CASSQESGLSSNTGELFF.

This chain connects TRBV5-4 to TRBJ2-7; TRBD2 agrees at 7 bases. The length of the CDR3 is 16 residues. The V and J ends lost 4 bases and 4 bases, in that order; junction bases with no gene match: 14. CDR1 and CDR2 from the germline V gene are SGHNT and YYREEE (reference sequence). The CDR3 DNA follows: TGTGCCAGCAGCCCCATGGGGGGACTACAACCTTACGAGCAGTACTTC. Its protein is CASSPMGGLQPYEQYF.

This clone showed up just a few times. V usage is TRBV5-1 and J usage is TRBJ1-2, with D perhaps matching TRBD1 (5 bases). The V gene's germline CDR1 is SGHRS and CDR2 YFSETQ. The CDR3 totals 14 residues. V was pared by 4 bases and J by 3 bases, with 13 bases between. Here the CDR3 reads CASSAGTVYYGYTF. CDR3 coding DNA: TGCGCCAGCAGCGCCGGGACTGTTTACTATGGCTACACCTTC.